The entry below describes one TCR beta chain. From germline, CDR1 is SGHNT and CDR2 YYREEE (reference sequence). Trimming removed 3 bases from V and 0 bases from J, with 13 bases in between. This CDR3 has 16 residues. This table comes from immunoSEQ multiplex PCR, and its TCRdb copy is limited to in-frame clones, with some not included. Counted here are hundreds of thousands of clones, around nine tenths occurring once; the ten biggest clones make up 5.5% to 8%. This specimen comes from a study of blood T cell repertoires in COVID-19. At the level of the study: PBMCs, B-cell-depleted T cells, or T cells provided the cDNA or gDNA that made up the material.

The specimen sequenced was peripheral blood. The chain carries TRBV5-4 and TRBJ1-3; the D gene is possibly TRBD1 (5 bases). This clonotype was sampled from a man aged 60-69 years who had recovered from COVID-19. The CDR3 region is CASSSGGVSSGNTIYF. The CDR3 DNA reads TGTGCCAGCAGCTCGGGAGGGGTCAGCTCTGGAAACACCATATATTTT.